Here is one T cell receptor beta chain with its context. Its antigen is not identified. This entry comes from a study of beta chain features in type 1 diabetes. Study-level information: Cell yields, gender and age were comparable in patients and healthy donors. Study findings and constraints: In cDNA sequencing, cells with high TCR expression could be over-represented. When Type 1 diabetes patients were examined, their TCRB CDR3s proved moderately but significantly shorter in all four CD4+ subsets. Naive, central memory and regulatory TCRB repertoires appeared more similar among patients than healthy donors.

The J segment lost 12 bases and the V segment lost 6 bases, leaving 5 bases of the junction unmatched. The CDR3 extends over 11 amino acids. Germline values: CDR1 MRHNA, CDR2 SNTAGT. The investigators reverse transcribed all of the isolated RNA, so they sequenced expressed TCRB transcripts. Assay used: immunoSEQ multiplex PCR; TCRdb lists only in-frame clones, some missing. The data show about 370,000 clones, 9.5% to 10% seen once. This TCR derives from a man under 40 with type 1 diabetes. Sequencing input: central memory CD4+ T cells from blood. V and J are TRBV6-4 and TRBJ2-1; 7 bases line up with TRBD1. CDR3 in DNA: TGTGCCAGCAGACACCGGGACAGGCAGTTCTTC. This codes for CASRHRDRQFF.